This TCR beta chain was identified in a study of early stage breast cancer tumors. Turning to the study itself: Average read coverage per sample was approximately 10-fold. General study findings and limits: Most shared enriched TCRB sequences were commonly generated ones. Compared with adjacent normal breast tissue, tumors showed around 2.7-fold greater T cell density and higher clonality.

There are 14 residues in the CDR3. Trimming pared 5 bases from V and 4 bases from J, leaving 14 bases between. Germline V gene data show CDR1 as MDHEN and CDR2 as SYDVKM. A word on this clone: Its matching antigen is unknown.

TCRdb's copy holds only in-frame clones and misses some; the assay was immunoSEQ multiplex PCR. The sample lists more than 65,000 clones, approximately 80% seen once, with over 3.5% in the top ten. The TCR sequence derives from a person aged 35 to 50 with breast cancer. Sequenced sample: blood. The J gene is TRBJ1-2, the V gene TRBV28, with D possibly matching TRBD1 (5 bases). The CDR3 nucleotides read TGTGCCAGCAGTAGGTCCGGGGGGAGCTATGGCTACACCTTC. Its protein is CASSRSGGSYGYTF.